The rows below give T cell receptor beta chains drawn from one sample of a study of CD8 T cells in Susac syndrome. Each CDR3 protein gets one entry after TCRdb re-called the immunoSEQ multiplex PCR reads with MiXCR. The table lists approximately 200,000 distinct CDR3 sequences, approximately 95% of them singletons. Sequencing was done on a sample of CD4+ T cells from PBMCs. These TCRs come from a human donor with multiple sclerosis. The CDR3 runs from the conserved cysteine through the conserved F or W. The order of the fields is D gene, CDR3 length, J gene, V gene, clone size, CDR3 DNA, CDR3 protein. The D gene is left open where the match is weak. Clone size, where shown, is once, few, many, or a class for clones that have expanded.

>TRBD1|14|TRBJ2-1|TRBV15|.
TGTGCCACCAGATCCGGGACAGGGGAGAATGAGCAGTTCTTC
CATRSGTGENEQFF
>TRBD2|13|TRBJ2-7|TRBV29-1|.
TGCAGCGTTAAACGGGGGGAGGTCCACGAGCAGTACTTC
CSVKRGEVHEQYF
>.|12|TRBJ1-6|TRBV20-1|.
TGCAGTGCTAGGGACACCAATTCACCCCTCCACTTT
CSARDTNSPLHF
>.|16|TRBJ2-3|TRBV4-1|.
TGCGCCAGCAGCTCGCGGACTACCGCAAGCACAGATACGCAGTATTTT
CASSSRTTASTDTQYF
>.|14|TRBJ1-2|TRBV7-9|once
TGTGCCAGCAGCTTAGTGGGAACTAACTATGGCTACACCTTC
CASSLVGTNYGYTF
>.|14|TRBJ2-3|TRBV2|.
TGTGCCAGCGAGGACCCTCCCATCACAGATACGCAGTATTTT
CASEDPPITDTQYF
>TRBD1|15|TRBJ2-3|TRBV29-1|.
TGCAGCGCCGGAGGCCGGGACAGGGTCACAGATACGCAGTATTTT
CSAGGRDRVTDTQYF
>.|10|TRBJ2-3|TRBV30|few
TGTGCCTGGGGGGGAGCCGGGTGGTATTTT
CAWGGAGWYF
>.|15|TRBJ1-5|TRBV12-3/TRBV12-4|.
TGTGCCAGCAGCCCGGGGTTGGTTAGCAATCAGCCCCAGCATTTT
CASSPGLVSNQPQHF
>.|15|TRBJ2-5|TRBV15|.
TGTGCCACCAGCAGAGGAGGCCCTAACCCGGAGACCCAGTACTTC
CATSRGGPNPETQYF
>.|12|TRBJ1-2|TRBV30|.
TGTGCCGTACAGCCTCCAGACTATGGCTACACCTTC
CAVQPPDYGYTF
>TRBD1|13|TRBJ2-7|TRBV5-1|.
TGCGCCAGCGGATATGACAGGGTGGGCGAGCAGTACTTC
CASGYDRVGEQYF
>TRBD1|14|TRBJ2-7|TRBV18|.
TGTGCCAGCAGCCGTGGACAGGGCCCCTACGAGCAGTACTTC
CASSRGQGPYEQYF
>.|14|TRBJ1-6|TRBV20-1|.
TGCAGTGCGCAGGGGAGCTCCTATAATTCACCCCTCCACTTT
CSAQGSSYNSPLHF
>.|14|TRBJ2-7|TRBV5-6|.
TGTGCCAGCAGCTTGGTTTCAGTATCCTACGAGCAGTACTTC
CASSLVSVSYEQYF
>.|13|TRBJ1-1|TRBV29-1|.
TGCAGCGGAGGCAGGGTGGGGGACACTGAAGCTTTCTTT
CSGGRVGDTEAFF
>.|17|TRBJ1-1|TRBV3-1|.
TGTGCCAGCAGCCAAGACCCCCAACAGGGAAGGGAGGGTGAAGCTTTCTTT
CASSQDPQQGREGEAFF
>TRBD1|15|TRBJ1-1|TRBV12-3/TRBV12-4|.
TGTGCCAGCAGTTCCGTAACAGGGGTGAACACTGAAGCTTTCTTT
CASSSVTGVNTEAFF
>.|13|TRBJ2-2|TRBV30|.
TGTGCCTGGAGTTCGGAGAACACCGGGGAGCTGTTTTTT
CAWSSENTGELFF
>TRBD1|15|TRBJ1-1|TRBV3-1|.
TGTGCCAGCAGCCAATATGGACAGGGAGGAACTGAAGCTTTCTTT
CASSQYGQGGTEAFF
>.|12|TRBJ1-1|TRBV30|.
TGTGCCTGGAGTGTACTAGAGGGTGAAGCTTTCTTT
CAWSVLEGEAFF
>.|12|TRBJ2-1|TRBV29-1|.
TGCAGCGTCGTGAGACAGGAGGGTGAGCAGTTCTTC
CSVVRQEGEQFF
>.|13|TRBJ1-2|TRBV30|.
TGTGCCTGGACGTACAGGGTTTACTCTGGCTACACCTTC
CAWTYRVYSGYTF
>TRBD1|15|TRBJ2-2|TRBV3-1|.
TGTGCCAGCAGCCGGACAGGGGCGAACACCGGGGAGCTGTTTTTT
CASSRTGANTGELFF
>.|11|TRBJ2-7|TRBV20-1|.
TGCAGTGCTAGAAACCCCAACGAGCAGTACTTC
CSARNPNEQYF
>.|10|TRBJ1-2|TRBV29-1|.
TGCAGCGTTGCCCTCACCGGCTACACCTTC
CSVALTGYTF
>.|15|TRBJ2-7|TRBV19|.
TGTGCCAGTAGTATCGGGTCTAACGGCGGGTACGAGCAGTACTTC
CASSIGSNGGYEQYF
>TRBD1|16|TRBJ2-3|TRBV4-1|once
TGCGCCAGCAGCCACACGGGACAGGGGGCCGCAGATACGCAGTATTTT
CASSHTGQGAADTQYF
>.|16|TRBJ2-3|TRBV3-1|.
TGTGCCAGCAGCCCCTCTAGCGACCCGGGGGCAGATACGCAGTATTTT
CASSPSSDPGADTQYF
>TRBD2|14|TRBJ2-3|TRBV7-9|.
TGTGCCAGCAGCTTTCGCGGGGGGACAAATACGCAGTATTTT
CASSFRGGTNTQYF
>.|15|TRBJ2-7|TRBV30|.
TGTGCCTGGATAAGGGGGCAGGGGGGCTCCTACGAGCAGTACTTC
CAWIRGQGGSYEQYF
>.|13|TRBJ2-5|TRBV10-3|.
TGTGCCATCACCGGTTCACCTGATGAGACCCAGTACTTC
CAITGSPDETQYF
>.|13|TRBJ1-2|TRBV7-9|.
TGTGCCAGCAACCCTGACGGGGCCACGGGCTACACCTTC
CASNPDGATGYTF
>TRBD1|15|TRBJ2-1|TRBV3-1|.
TGTGCCAGCAGTCACGACAGGGTCCACTACAATGAGCAGTTCTTC
CASSHDRVHYNEQFF
>.|13|TRBJ2-5|TRBV9|few
TGTGCCAGCAGCCCCGGCCGACGGGAGACCCAGTACTTC
CASSPGRRETQYF
>.|13|TRBJ2-3|TRBV4-1|.
TGCGCCAGCCGCAGACTGACCTCGGATACGCAGTATTTT
CASRRLTSDTQYF
>.|18|TRBJ2-5|TRBV3-1|.
TGTGCCAGCAGCCAAGAAGGGGTCCGTTGGGGGCAGGAAGAGACCCAGTACTTC
CASSQEGVRWGQEETQYF
>TRBD2|15|TRBJ2-5|TRBV3-1|.
TGTGCCAGCAGCCAAGACTGGGGGGGCCAAGAGACCCAGTACTTC
CASSQDWGGQETQYF
>TRBD1|17|TRBJ1-5|TRBV15|.
TGTGCCACCAGCAGAGGACAGGGAACCCCTAGCAATCAGCCCCAGCATTTT
CATSRGQGTPSNQPQHF
>.|12|TRBJ1-1|TRBV29-1|.
TGCAGCGTTGCGAAGGGGATACCTGAAGCTTTCTTT
CSVAKGIPEAFF
>.|13|TRBJ1-5|TRBV12-3/TRBV12-4|once
TGTGCCAGCAGCTCCGGAATAAATCAGCCCCAGCATTTT
CASSSGINQPQHF
>.|15|TRBJ1-1|TRBV20-1|.
TGCAGTGCTAGAAAAGGTACCGCACGGAACACTGAAGCTTTCTTT
CSARKGTARNTEAFF
>.|16|TRBJ1-5|TRBV7-9|.
TGTGCCAGCAGCTTAGGTGGAGGGCCAGCGGAGCAGCCCCAGCATTTT
CASSLGGGPAEQPQHF